The clone carrying this T cell receptor beta chain was seen only once. TCRdb's table, derived via immunoSEQ multiplex PCR, lists solely in-frame clones and lacks some. The table has approximately 210,000 clones, 91% seen once. Germline V gene lookup returns CDR1 LGHNT and CDR2 FRNRAP. The CDR3 extends over 15 amino acids. Trimming stripped 1 base from V and 0 bases from J, with 7 bases between. This entry is derived from a study of control samples from healthy donors and cancer patients. The sequence derives from a man aged 25 to 45 in good health. The sequencing sample was made of blood. The rearrangement joins TRBV12-5 to TRBJ2-1, with no clear D. For the CDR3, the DNA is TGTGCTAGTGGTTTGGGCACAATCTCCTACAATGAGCAGTTCTTC. Translation: CASGLGTISYNEQFF.